The next 26 T cell receptor beta chains were all read from a single sample in a study of T-cell reconstitution after alpha-beta-depleted transplantation in children. Unique molecular identifiers were used in preparing the TCRbeta library. Each CDR3 protein is one row after TCRdb ran MiXCR on the PCR reads. The sample includes 500,000 to 750,000 distinct CDR3 sequences, roughly 27% seen only once; the top ten take 36%. Specimen: PBMCs, collected before TCRalphabeta/CD19-depleted stem cell transplant. All receptors come from a boy less than two years old with Wiskott-Aldrich syndrome, due to receive a stem cell transplant.

This clonotype was seen a handful of times. The chain joins TRBV11-2 to TRBJ1-1, with D hard to call. This CDR3 region has 16 residues. V lost 1 base and J lost 2, with 14 bases in between. CDR1 is SGHAT and CDR2 is FQNNGV in the germline V gene. The CDR3 nucleotides are TGTGCCAGCAGCTTAGTATCCCGGCAGGCCAACACTGAAGCTTTCTTT. Translated, it gives CASSLVSRQANTEAFF. The whole variable domain, remainder taken from reference TRBV11-2 and TRBJ1-1, is EAGVAQSPRYKIIEKRQSVAFWCNPISGHATLYWYQQILGQGPKLLIQFQNNGVVDDSQLPKDRFSAERLKGVDSTLKIQPAKLEDSAVYLCASSLVSRQANTEAFFGQGTRLTVV.

This clonotype was observed a handful of times. The rearrangement links TRBV27 to TRBJ2-5, with 12 nucleotides matching TRBD2. V lost 7 bases and J lost 5; bases outside the gene matches: 14. Looked up from germline, CDR1 is MNHEY and CDR2 is SMNVEV (reference sequence). This CDR3 comprises 17 residues. The DNA for the CDR3 is TGTGCCAGCAAGACTAGCGGGAGAGGTCGCGCACGGGAGACCCAGTACTTC. Amino acid sequence: CASKTSGRGRARETQYF.

The chain employs TRBV5-6 and TRBJ2-1, with D possibly matching TRBD1 (6 bases). Germline CDR1 reads SGHDT; CDR2 reads YYEEEE. Trimming left V 1 base short and J 4 bases short, with 9 bases between. The length of the CDR3 is 14 residues. The CDR3 reads CASSLRTEYNEQFF. CDR3 coding DNA: TGTGCCAGCAGCTTGAGGACAGAATACAATGAGCAGTTCTTC.

The table lists this clonotype with a few counts. V usage is TRBV9 and J usage is TRBJ2-3; D is uncertain. The V and J ends lost 0 bases and 2 bases respectively, with 7 bases between them. The germline gives CDR1 SGDLS, CDR2 YYNGEE. This CDR3 has 14 amino acids. The CDR3 nucleotides are TGTGCCAGCAGCGTAGCCCGAGTCACAGATACGCAGTATTTT. Translation: CASSVARVTDTQYF.

This clonotype was detected only a few times. The chain combines TRBV5-1 with TRBJ2-1; D is ambiguous. Germline assignment: CDR1 SGHRS and CDR2 YFSETQ. CDR3 length equals 15 residues. The ends were cut back, 9 bases at V and 0 bases at J, with 16 bases in the middle. The CDR3 reads CATSVGLSSYNEQFF. As DNA, the CDR3 is TGCGCCACCTCGGTGGGGTTGAGCTCCTACAATGAGCAGTTCTTC.

The genes are TRBV15 and TRBJ2-7, with D maybe TRBD1 (6 bases). This CDR3 is built from 13 residues. Germline V gene lookup returns CDR1 LNHNV and CDR2 YYDKDF (reference sequence). V was clipped by 6 bases and J by 0 bases, with 9 bases between them. The CDR3 DNA reads TGTGCCACCAGGGACAGTTACTCCTACGAGCAGTACTTC. Translating it yields CATRDSYSYEQYF.

The chain recombines TRBV12-3 or TRBV12-4 with TRBJ2-1, with TRBD2 matching 13 bases. This CDR3 spans 14 amino acids. V lost 8 bases to trimming and J lost 8 bases; unmatched junction nucleotides: 6. This chain's CDR3 is CASARTSGSYEQFF. CDR3 DNA: TGTGCCAGCGCCCGGACTAGCGGGAGTTATGAGCAGTTCTTC.

This clonotype has more than one count but fewer than ten. This chain connects TRBV29-1 to TRBJ1-1; 8 bases match TRBD1. Per the germline V gene, CDR1 is SQVTM and CDR2 is ANQGSEA. The V and J ends lost 4 bases and 5 bases, in that order; junction bases with no gene match: 3. This CDR3 has 12 amino acids. CDR3 nucleotides: TGCAGCGTTGTCCGGGACAGGACTGAAGCTTTCTTT. Protein: CSVVRDRTEAFF.

The V gene is TRBV19, the J gene TRBJ1-2, with D possibly being TRBD1 (6 bases). CDR3 length equals 14 residues. V was clipped by 3 bases and J by 2 bases, with 10 bases between them. Germline CDR1 and CDR2: LNHDA and SQIVND (reference sequence). The CDR3 spells CASSMDSWNYGYTF. In nucleotides, the CDR3 is TGTGCCAGTAGTATGGACAGCTGGAACTATGGCTACACCTTC. The whole variable domain, filled in from reference TRBV19 and TRBJ1-2, reads DGGITQSPKYLFRKEGQNVTLSCEQNLNHDAMYWYRQDPGQGLRLIYYSQIVNDFQKGDIAEGYSVSREKKESFPLTVTSAQKNPTAFYLCASSMDSWNYGYTFGSGTRLTVV.

The sample holds a few counts of this clonotype. The chain employs TRBV2 and TRBJ2-3; the match to TRBD1 covers 8 bases. The CDR3 runs 15 residues. From germline, CDR1 is SNHLY and CDR2 FYNNEI. V shed 5 bases, J shed 6 bases, and the junction held 10 bases outside the gene matches. This CDR3 reads CASSTWTGIVDTQYF. CDR3 DNA: TGTGCCAGCAGTACCTGGACAGGGATCGTGGATACGCAGTATTTT.

There are a few counts of this clonotype. The chain uses TRBV12-3 or TRBV12-4 and TRBJ2-1; a possible D gene is TRBD2 (6 bases). The CDR3 has 15 residues. V was shortened by 7 bases and J by 6 bases, with 19 bases between the two germline ends. This CDR3 is CASTPSGRVFNEQFF. CDR3 nucleotides: TGTGCCAGCACGCCTTCCGGGAGAGTTTTCAATGAGCAGTTCTTC.

The chain links TRBV7-6 to TRBJ2-7; D may be TRBD1 (6 bases). Trimming took off 3 bases at V and 2 bases at J, with 14 bases between the two ends. Germline assignment: CDR1 SGHVS and CDR2 FNYEAQ. The CDR3 loop spans 15 amino acids. CDR3 in DNA: TGTGCCAGCAGCTTCGTCCCCGACAGGACCTACGAGCAGTACTTC. This translates into CASSFVPDRTYEQYF.

This chain uses TRBV29-1 with TRBJ1-4, with D unclear. This CDR3 has 11 residues. The V gene lost 4 bases and the J gene lost 4 bases, with 4 bases spanning the gap. Germline V gives CDR1 SQVTM, CDR2 ANQGSEA. The CDR3 reads CSVARNEKLFF. The CDR3 nucleotides are TGCAGCGTTGCCCGTAATGAAAAACTGTTTTTT.

V gene TRBV6-5 combines with J gene TRBJ2-1, with D hard to call. The CDR3 has 13 residues. Trimming took off 3 bases at V and 4 bases at J, with 7 bases between the two ends. The germline gives CDR1 MNHEY, CDR2 SVGAGI. The CDR3 nucleotides read TGTGCCAGCAGTTATGACACTTACAATGAGCAGTTCTTC. Translation: CASSYDTYNEQFF.

This clonotype turned up a few times. This chain uses TRBV18 with TRBJ2-3; weak D call: TRBD2 (6 bases). Trimming removed 2 bases from V and 2 bases from J, with 14 bases in between. The CDR3 consists of 16 residues. In germline, CDR1 is KGHSH, CDR2 LQKENI. This CDR3 reads CASSPGGVETTDTQYF. The CDR3 DNA is TGTGCCAGCTCACCAGGCGGGGTAGAAACCACAGATACGCAGTATTTT.

This clonotype was seen more than once but under ten times. V is TRBV6-5 and J is TRBJ1-4; 8 positions match TRBD1. V lost 0 bases and J lost 8; bases outside the gene matches: 11. CDR1 is MNHEY, CDR2 SVGAGI, per germline. This CDR3 has 17 residues. CDR3 bases: TGTGCCAGCAGTTACTCGATTCTGCAGGGGGCGGGGGAAAAACTGTTTTTT. This codes for CASSYSILQGAGEKLFF.

The chain joins TRBV5-1 to TRBJ1-6; D uncertain. The CDR3 covers 16 residues. CDR1 is SGHRS and CDR2 is YFSETQ in the germline V gene. V lost 0 bases, J lost 1 base, and 8 bases lay in between. The CDR3 DNA reads as TGCGCCAGCAGCTTGGAAACGTGGTCCTATAATTCACCCCTCCACTTT. Translation: CASSLETWSYNSPLHF.

The CDR3 nucleotides are TGCAGCGTCCCCGGTGGGGACAGGGTAGAGACCCAGTACTTC. This gives the protein CSVPGGDRVETQYF. The V gene is TRBV29-1, the J gene TRBJ2-5; 9 positions agree with TRBD1. Germline CDR1 reads SQVTM; CDR2 reads ANQGSEA. V shed 6 bases, J shed 4 bases, and the junction held 9 bases outside the gene matches. The CDR3 consists of 14 residues. The whole variable domain, remainder taken from reference TRBV29-1 and TRBJ2-5, is SAVISQKPSRDICQRGTSLTIQCQVDSQVTMMFWYRQQPGQSLTLIATANQGSEATYESGFVIDKFPISRPNLTFSTLTVSNMSPEDSSIYLCSVPGGDRVETQYFGPGTRLLVL.

This clonotype was seen a few times. A read error may account for a junction end that differs from germline. The J gene is TRBJ2-2, the V gene TRBV12-3 or TRBV12-4; no reliable D call. This CDR3 contains 14 residues. CDR3 sequence (DNA): TGTGCTAGCAGGCCCCTAGCGAACACCGGGGAGCTGTTTTTT. Translating it yields CASRPLANTGELFF.

This clonotype was found a few times. The chain links TRBV5-1 to TRBJ2-7; D remains unclear. The CDR3 extends over 14 amino acids. Germline assignment: CDR1 SGHRS and CDR2 YFSETQ. The V and J ends lost 0 bases and 5 bases respectively, with 12 bases between them. The CDR3 reads CASSLDWVLHEQYF. CDR3 nucleotides: TGCGCCAGCAGCTTGGACTGGGTTCTGCACGAGCAGTACTTC. Drawing the rest from reference TRBV5-1 and TRBJ2-7, the complete variable domain is KAGVTQTPRYLIKTRGQQVTLSCSPISGHRSVSWYQQTPGQGLQFLFEYFSETQRNKGNFPGRFSGRQFSNSRSEMNVSTLELGDSALYLCASSLDWVLHEQYFGPGTRLTVT.

The table lists this clonotype with a few counts. V gene TRBV5-1 combines with J gene TRBJ1-1; 7 nucleotides line up with TRBD1. Trimming cost V 3 bases and J 4 bases; bases outside gene matches: 6. The germline gives CDR1 SGHRS, CDR2 YFSETQ. The CDR3 contains 14 residues. Here the CDR3 reads CASSSHRGLTEAFF. CDR3 nucleotide sequence: TGCGCCAGCAGCTCGCACAGGGGTCTCACTGAAGCTTTCTTT.

The V and J genes are TRBV12-3 or TRBV12-4 and TRBJ1-2, with a possible D match to TRBD1 (5 bases). The CDR3 covers 13 residues. V was clipped by 3 bases and J by 6 bases, with 11 bases between them. CDR3 nucleotide sequence: TGTGCCAGCAGTTTGTCAGGGTTGAATGGCTACACCTTC. The encoded protein is CASSLSGLNGYTF.

The genes are TRBV5-1 and TRBJ1-4, with a weak D call TRBD1 (5 bases). Germline V CDR1 and CDR2: SGHRS, YFSETQ. V was shortened by 1 base and J by 2 bases, with 9 bases between the two germline ends. This CDR3 contains 15 residues. CDR3 DNA: TGCGCCAGCAGCTTGATTGGGGACACTAATGAAAAACTGTTTTTT. This sequence encodes CASSLIGDTNEKLFF.

This clonotype was found a few times. The rearrangement links TRBV5-1 to TRBJ2-1; 14 bases line up with TRBD2. Germline V gene lookup returns CDR1 SGHRS and CDR2 YFSETQ. With V trimmed by 3 bases and J by 4 bases, 6 bases remained unmatched. There are 17 residues in the CDR3. CDR3 in DNA: TGCGCCAGCAGCTCACTTGGACTAGCGGGAGGATACAATGAGCAGTTCTTC. Residues: CASSSLGLAGGYNEQFF.

The V gene is TRBV12-3 or TRBV12-4, the J gene TRBJ1-4, with 7 nucleotides matching TRBD1. The CDR3 loop spans 15 amino acids. V gave up 6 bases and J gave up 3 bases; unmatched junction bases: 7. CDR3 DNA sequence: TGTGCCAGCAGCAGACAGGGTGCGGCTAATGAAAAACTGTTTTTT. It yields the protein CASSRQGAANEKLFF.

The chain carries TRBV30 and TRBJ2-3; D uncertain. With 1 base removed from V and 1 base from J, the gap between germline ends came to 3 bases. The germline gives CDR1 GTSNPN, CDR2 SVGIG (reference sequence). The CDR3 is 12 amino acids. CDR3 region: CAWSGGTDTQYF. In nucleotides, the CDR3 is TGTGCCTGGAGTGGTGGCACAGATACGCAGTATTTT.